This T cell receptor (beta chain) was found in a study of vaccination effects on CD4 cells after COVID-19. Study-wide background: Participants were given two doses of BNT162b2 or mRNA-1273 vaccine. Findings of the study overall: In healthy vaccinees, only 1 of 255 vaccine-induced clones cross-reacted with common cold coronaviruses.

Sequencing used immunoSEQ multiplex PCR; TCRdb keeps in-frame clones, though not all of them. Of 71,000 or so clones listed, roughly 70% are singletons. Trimming cost V 3 bases and J 1 base, with 10 bases left between them. CDR1 is MDHEN, CDR2 SYDVKM, per germline. The CDR3 is 15 residues long. As regards this clone: Its antigen is unknown.

Viral peptide pool expansion of antigen-specific CD4+ T cells preceded sequencing in the ViraFEST assay. Following a roughly 11-day culture, CD4+ T cells were purified. Nobody among the vaccine recipients had prior SARS-CoV-2 infection (nucleocapsid antibodies were negative). Wells containing a few million PBMC each were cultured with approximately 9.7 IU/ml IL-2 and 10 ug/ml peptides. The V call is TRBV28, the J call TRBJ2-4; no clear D. Specimen: CD4+ T cells from PBMCs cultured with HCoV-OC43 spike peptides, collected before COVID-19 vaccination. The sample's subset: HCoV-OC43 spike overlapping peptide pool stimulation. The receptor's source is a human donor who received a COVID-19 vaccine. This chain's CDR3 is CASSLIMDAKNIQYF. The DNA of the CDR3 is TGTGCCAGCAGTTTGATAATGGATGCCAAAAACATTCAGTACTTC. Looking up the rest from reference TRBV28 and TRBJ2-4 gives the full variable domain: DVKVTQSSRYLVKRTGEKVFLECVQDMDHENMFWYRQDPGLGLRLIYFSYDVKMKEKGDIPEGYSVSREKKERFSLILESASTNQTSMYLCASSLIMDAKNIQYFGAGTRLSVL.